Described below is a single T cell receptor (beta chain) sequence and its context. This clonotype showed up just a few times. Its recognized antigen is unknown. Qualities for individual bases were not recorded, and no much larger clone is one base off. This sample was included in a study of response to subunit inactivated influenza vaccine listed by TCRdb under 2018. In the study overall: Deep quantitative profiling of the T cell receptor repertoire was used in the study to follow responses to a trivalent subunit inactivated influenza vaccine. Broad study findings and their caveats: It was suggested by the authors that each seasonal influenza vaccination may recruit only a limited number of new T cells.

The time point label, as the study defines it: around 42 days after influenza vaccine administration. The method behind the library was RT-PCR. Sequencing instrument: Illumina HiSeq 2500. TCRdb applied fastp at Q25 and MiXCR to the public reads, then kept only in-frame beta chains. Records with the same CDR3 protein are collapsed into one entry carrying the most frequent genes and DNA. The sample includes 500,000 or so distinct CDR3 sequences, with 11% observed a single time. The top ten hold more than 10% of the sample. V and J are trimmed by 3 bases and 6 bases, and the gene matches miss 13 bases of the junction. Reading the germline V gene (reference sequence) gives CDR1 LGHDT and CDR2 YNNKEL. Counted from cysteine to phenylalanine, this CDR3 has 16 amino acids. Of all the DNA, just the CDR3 is kept, 48 bases in frame from base 1.

This sequence was found in a man between 45 and 60 years old who received an inactivated influenza vaccine. Donor details come from another sample of the same person, matched by shared clones. Source: PBMCs from blood, taken about 40 days after vaccination. In this chain, TRBV3-1 is recombined with TRBJ2-7; 8 nucleotides in the junction match TRBD2. The CDR3 protein sequence reads: CASSHTGLSGRGEQYF. The nucleotide sequence reads TGTGCCAGCAGCCATACGGGGCTAAGCGGGAGAGGCGAGCAGTACTTC.